This TCR beta chain stems from a study of blood T cell repertoires in COVID-19 (dated by TCRdb to between 2020 and 2021). Regarding the complete study: Collaborator samples came from the United States, Italy and Spain and covered acute and convalescent phases of COVID-19. Subjects who had been exposed to COVID-19, were actively infected with it, or had recovered from it provided the deeply sampled blood TCRbeta repertoires that made up the dataset. Nearly every sample came with metadata listing a de-identified subject ID, COVID-19 status, age in years and sex. Where available, HLA class I and class II types were obtained from metadata supplied by the sample provider rather than from assay-based typing. The material from the prospective study consisted of cDNA or gDNA derived from T cells, B-cell-depleted T cells, or PBMCs. The repertoires were released in a freely available public database intended as a resource for research on the immune response to SARS-CoV-2. The samples were drawn from the first 160 participants of the ongoing ImmuneRACE study and from some 1,300 subjects provided by 6 global collaborators.

TCRbeta CDR3 regions were amplified from genomic DNA using the immunoSEQ Assay, a bias-controlled multiplex PCR. In the paper's pipeline: Within the assay, amplification of reference gene primers was used to estimate how many nucleated cells each sample contained. To quantify the absolute abundance of each unique TCRbeta CDR3 rearrangement, sequence reads were collapsed and filtered. For each sample, productive Simpson clonality was calculated as the square root of Simpson's diversity index over productive rearrangements. TCRdb stores this immuneACCESS table with in-frame sequences only. Part of the clones is absent; in the studies checked, under half of the shortfall reflects unresolved V genes, and no reason is known for the rest. V and J calls and clone size are copied from that table; D and trimming were computed from the DNA. The sample data list a few hundred thousand clones, and around 89% of these were observed just once. The ten largest clones capture 1.5% to 2% of the sample.

The full study reports these points: The amount of clinical and demographic metadata varied by source and participant and was provided uncurated.

With regard to this clone: What this receptor recognizes is not known. Per-nucleotide qualities are absent, and no much larger clonotype sits a single base away.

One collaborating source in Seattle enrolled patients while the patients were actively infected and followed the patients over time throughout the course of disease. Whole blood was collected in K2EDTA tubes by collaborating institutions according to the institutions' own protocols. For TCRbeta analysis, collaborator samples were shipped as frozen whole blood, as isolated PBMCs, or as DNA extracted from either sample type. V was cut back by 6 bases and J by 2 bases, leaving a gap of 10 bases between them. The CDR3 covers 14 residues, taking in both the cysteine and the phenylalanine. Of the read, only the CDR3 DNA is kept; its 42 bases are in frame from base 1. The CDR1 and CDR2 encoded by the germline V gene are MNHEY and SVGAGI.

The sequenced sample consisted of peripheral blood. The clonotype originates from a woman in her twenties or thirties with COVID-19, enrolled during active disease. The rearranged chain carries TRBV6-5 and TRBJ2-2; too little of a D gene remains to name it. The bases read TGTGCCAGCAGAGTCACTTATAACACCGGGGAGCTGTTTTTT. Translated, this gives CASRVTYNTGELFF.